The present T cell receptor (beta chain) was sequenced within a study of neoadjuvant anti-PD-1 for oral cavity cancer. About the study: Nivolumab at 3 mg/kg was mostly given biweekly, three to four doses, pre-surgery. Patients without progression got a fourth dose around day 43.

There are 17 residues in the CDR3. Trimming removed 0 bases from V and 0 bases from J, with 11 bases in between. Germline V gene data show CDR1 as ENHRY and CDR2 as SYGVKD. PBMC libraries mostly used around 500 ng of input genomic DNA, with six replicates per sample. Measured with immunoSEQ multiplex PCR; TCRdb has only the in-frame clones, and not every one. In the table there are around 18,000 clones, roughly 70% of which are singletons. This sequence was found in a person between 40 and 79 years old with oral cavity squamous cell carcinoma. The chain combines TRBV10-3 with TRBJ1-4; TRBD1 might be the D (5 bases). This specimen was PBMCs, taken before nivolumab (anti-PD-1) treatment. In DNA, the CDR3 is TGTGCCATCAGTGAGTCCGGGCGGGGACCAACTAATGAAAAACTGTTTTTT. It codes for CAISESGRGPTNEKLFF.